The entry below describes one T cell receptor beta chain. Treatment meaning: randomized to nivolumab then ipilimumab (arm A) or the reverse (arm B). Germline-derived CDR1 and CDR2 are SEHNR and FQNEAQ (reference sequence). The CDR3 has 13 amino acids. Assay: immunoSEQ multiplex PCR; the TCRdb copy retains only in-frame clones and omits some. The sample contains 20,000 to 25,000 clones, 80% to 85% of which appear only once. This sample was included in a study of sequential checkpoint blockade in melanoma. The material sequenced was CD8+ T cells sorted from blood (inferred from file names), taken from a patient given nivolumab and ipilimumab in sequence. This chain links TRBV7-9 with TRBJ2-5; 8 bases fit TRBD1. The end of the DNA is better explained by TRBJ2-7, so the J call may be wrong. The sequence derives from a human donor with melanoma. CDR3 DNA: TGTGCCAGCAGCCGGACAGGGAAGTACGAGCAGTACTTC. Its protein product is CASSRTGKYEQYF.